A selection of T cell receptor beta chains follows, all from one sample in a study of T cells in Graves' hyperthyroidism and ophthalmopathy. TCRdb re-analysed the multiplex PCR reads in MiXCR, keeping a single row per CDR3 protein. This repertoire shows about 480,000 distinct CDR3 sequences, around a fifth found once; its top ten account for approximately 54%. The source material was blood. The receptor source for this set is a woman between 65 and 79 years old with Graves' ophthalmopathy. CDR3s leave out the opening cysteine and the closing phenylalanine or tryptophan.

j_gene,v_gene,CDR3aa
TRBJ2-4,TRBV6-5,ASSYSRGTSGTLAKNIQY
TRBJ2-1,TRBV7-9,ASSFPSGGGRNEQF
TRBJ2-1,TRBV7-2,ASSFRRRDNEQF
TRBJ2-3,TRBV20-1,SARLGPSTDTQY
TRBJ1-1,TRBV3-1,ASRTTGKTEAF
TRBJ1-4,TRBV2,ASSPQGHTTNEKLF
TRBJ1-2,TRBV28,ATMRAGYGYT
TRBJ2-2,TRBV12-3/TRBV12-4,ASSLGERGELF
TRBJ2-7,TRBV28,ASSSKTPGNYEQY
TRBJ2-3,TRBV7-9,ASSLDGERATQY
TRBJ1-1,TRBV30,AWRDGTFKAEAF
TRBJ1-2,TRBV10-3,AIKIGIGTMGYT
TRBJ1-3,TRBV12-3/TRBV12-4,ASSYSWGAGNTIY
TRBJ1-2,TRBV4-2,ASSQGPPDQGYT
TRBJ1-1,TRBV30,AWSPLDTEAF
TRBJ2-3,TRBV9,ASSVDWTDTQY
TRBJ1-1,TRBV19,ASTLLGGANTEAF
TRBJ2-7,TRBV28,ASYGAGGPSSYEQY
TRBJ1-5,TRBV10-3,AISDGGNQPQH
TRBJ1-1,TRBV2,ASSSLRQISEAF
TRBJ2-1,TRBV5-1,ASSFSTAYEQF
TRBJ2-7,TRBV28,ASSLGTGGREQY